What follows describes a single TCR beta chain. Its antigen is unknown. Before any sequencing was done, the ViraFEST assay used viral peptide pools to expand antigen-specific CD4+ T cells. Subsequent to a culture period of about nine days, CD4+ T cells were isolated. Nucleocapsid antibodies were negative in the vaccine recipients, who had never had SARS-CoV-2 infection. Replacing half the medium with IL-2 medium was done on days 3 and 7. Trimming removed 3 bases from V and 0 bases from J, with 10 bases in between. Germline assignment: CDR1 SGHRS and CDR2 YFSETQ. The CDR3 runs to 15 residues. Only in-frame clones appear in the TCRdb table, and some are missing; sequencing was by immunoSEQ multiplex PCR. Found here are 65,000 to 85,000 clones, 80% of them singletons; the top ten hold over 9%. This entry is derived from a study of vaccination effects on CD4 cells after COVID-19. Study-level results: Common cold coronaviruses were cross-recognized by only 1 of 255 vaccine-induced clones in healthy vaccinees. Few convalescent patients were studied, and early post-infection samples were lacking.

This chain connects TRBV5-1 to TRBJ2-1, with no clear D. This clonotype originated in a human donor who received a COVID-19 vaccine. This specimen consisted of CD4+ T cells from PBMCs cultured with SARS-CoV-2 spike peptides, obtained before COVID-19 vaccination. In DNA, the CDR3 is TGCGCCAGCAGCTCCCATTCAAGCTCCTACAATGAGCAGTTCTTC. This codes for CASSSHSSSYNEQFF.